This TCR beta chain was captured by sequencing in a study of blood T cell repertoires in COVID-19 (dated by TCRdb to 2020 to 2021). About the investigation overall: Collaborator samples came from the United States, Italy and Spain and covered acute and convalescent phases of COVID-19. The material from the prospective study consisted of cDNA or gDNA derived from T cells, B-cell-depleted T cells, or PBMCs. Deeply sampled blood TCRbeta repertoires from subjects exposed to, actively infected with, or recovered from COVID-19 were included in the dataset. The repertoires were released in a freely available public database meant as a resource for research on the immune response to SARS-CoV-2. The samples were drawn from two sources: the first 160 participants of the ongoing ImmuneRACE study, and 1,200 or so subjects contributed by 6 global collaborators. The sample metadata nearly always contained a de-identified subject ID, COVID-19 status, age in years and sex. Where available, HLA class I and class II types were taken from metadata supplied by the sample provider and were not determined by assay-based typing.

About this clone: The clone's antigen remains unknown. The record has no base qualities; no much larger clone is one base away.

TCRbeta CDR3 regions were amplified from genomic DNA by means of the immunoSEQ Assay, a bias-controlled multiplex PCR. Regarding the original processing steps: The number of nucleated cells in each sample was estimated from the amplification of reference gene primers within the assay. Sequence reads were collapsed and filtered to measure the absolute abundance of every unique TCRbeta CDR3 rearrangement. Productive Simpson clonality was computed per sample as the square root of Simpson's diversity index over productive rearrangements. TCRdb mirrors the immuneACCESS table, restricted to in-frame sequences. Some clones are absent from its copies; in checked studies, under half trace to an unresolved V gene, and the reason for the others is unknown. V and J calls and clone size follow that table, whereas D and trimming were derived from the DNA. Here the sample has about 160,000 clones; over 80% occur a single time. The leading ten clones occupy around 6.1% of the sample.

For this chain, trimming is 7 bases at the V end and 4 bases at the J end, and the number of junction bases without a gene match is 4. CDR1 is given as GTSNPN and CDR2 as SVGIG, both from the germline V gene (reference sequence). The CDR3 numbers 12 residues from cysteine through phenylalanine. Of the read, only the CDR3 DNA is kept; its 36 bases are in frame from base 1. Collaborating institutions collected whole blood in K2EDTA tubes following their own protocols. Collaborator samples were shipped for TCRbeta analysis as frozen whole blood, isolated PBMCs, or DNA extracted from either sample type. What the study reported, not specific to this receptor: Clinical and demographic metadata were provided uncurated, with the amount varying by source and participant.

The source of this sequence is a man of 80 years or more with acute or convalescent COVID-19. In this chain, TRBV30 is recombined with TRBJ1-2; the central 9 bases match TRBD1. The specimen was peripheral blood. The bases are TGTGCCTTTACAGGGGGCCTCTATGGCTACACCTTC. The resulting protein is CAFTGGLYGYTF.